Listed below are T cell receptor beta chains from one sample, sequenced in a study of cytomegalovirus exposure and HLA in healthy donors. Sequencing used immunoSEQ multiplex PCR; TCRdb keeps in-frame clones, though not all of them. The sample records over 50,000 clones, 70% to 80% being singletons. Sequenced material: PBMCs. These TCRs come from a man aged 50-59 years in good health and CMV-seropositive. Both conserved end residues are part of each CDR3. D genes are given only for firm matches. Clone size, where shown, is once, few, many, or a class for clones that have expanded.

j_call d_call v_call clone_size cdr3_aa cdr3_nt
TRBJ1-5 . TRBV19 . CASSMDLEVRPQHF TGTGCCAGTAGTATGGACTTAGAGGTCCGGCCCCAGCATTTT
TRBJ2-7 . TRBV6-5 . CASSGGLLTYEQYF TGTGCCAGCAGTGGTGGACTCTTGACCTACGAGCAGTACTTC
TRBJ2-1 . TRBV30 . CAWSADPRGEQFF TGTGCCTGGAGTGCGGACCCCCGGGGGGAGCAGTTCTTC
TRBJ2-1 TRBD2 TRBV2 . CVGGSRDEQFF TGTGTAGGCGGGAGCAGGGATGAGCAGTTCTTC
TRBJ1-5 . TRBV7-2 . CASSARQASMRPQHF TGTGCCAGCAGCGCCCGACAGGCTAGTATGAGGCCCCAGCATTTT
TRBJ2-3 TRBD2 TRBV4-3 . CASSPLAGGPGKSQYF TGCGCCAGCAGCCCACTAGCGGGGGGGCCAGGGAAATCGCAGTATTTT
TRBJ2-1 TRBD2 TRBV2 . CASMGVSGRNEQFF TGTGCCAGCATGGGTGTTAGCGGGAGAAATGAGCAGTTCTTC
TRBJ2-2 . TRBV5-1 once CASSLVGGVNTGELFF TGCGCCAGCAGCTTGGTCGGCGGGGTGAACACCGGGGAGCTGTTTTTT
TRBJ2-7 . TRBV2 . CASSERRRYEQYF TGTGCCAGCAGTGAGCGGAGGAGGTACGAGCAGTACTTC
TRBJ2-1 TRBD2 TRBV15 . CATSRLAGLDNEQFF TGTGCCACCAGCAGACTAGCGGGATTGGACAATGAGCAGTTCTTC
TRBJ1-4 . TRBV18 . CASSSAATTNEKLFF TGTGCCAGCTCGTCCGCCGCGACAACTAATGAAAAACTGTTTTTT
TRBJ1-3 . TRBV6-5 once CASSALGRGNTIYF TGTGCCAGCAGTGCACTAGGACGGGGAAACACCATATATTTT
TRBJ2-7 TRBD1 TRBV6-1 . CASKRTGSIQYEQYF TGTGCCAGCAAGAGGACAGGGTCGATACAATACGAGCAGTACTTC
TRBJ2-5 . TRBV12-2 . CASRPSLDGGSGTQYF TGTGCAAGTCGCCCTTCCTTGGACGGAGGGTCAGGGACCCAGTACTTC
TRBJ2-2 . TRBV18 . CASSPRDTYTGELFF TGTGCCAGCTCACCCCGGGACACTTACACCGGGGAGCTGTTTTTT
TRBJ1-2 . TRBV30 . CAWTVKTAVFYGYTF TGTGCCTGGACCGTAAAAACTGCTGTGTTCTATGGCTACACCTTC
TRBJ2-3 . TRBV5-1 . CASSSSPGAAGDTQYF TGCGCCAGCAGCTCGTCCCCAGGGGCGGCAGGGGATACGCAGTATTTT
TRBJ1-2 . TRBV6-5 once CASSAEPGAHGYTF TGTGCCAGCAGCGCCGAACCAGGGGCGCATGGCTACACCTTC
TRBJ1-6 . TRBV19 . CASSAALDRRNSPLHF TGTGCCAGTAGCGCCGCCCTAGACAGGCGTAATTCACCCCTCCACTTT
TRBJ2-1 . TRBV7-9 . CASSLAWGLGGEQFF TGTGCCAGCAGCTTAGCCTGGGGGCTAGGGGGTGAGCAGTTCTTC
TRBJ2-7 TRBD1 TRBV28 . CATSDRERDTTKQYF TGTGCCACGTCGGACAGGGAACGGGATACTACGAAGCAGTACTTC
TRBJ2-7 TRBD2 TRBV28 few CASSFPASGLTYEQYF TGTGCCAGCAGTTTTCCCGCTAGCGGTCTGACCTACGAGCAGTACTTC
TRBJ2-3 . TRBV18 . CASSSARRTSTDTQYF TGTGCCAGCTCATCCGCTCGGCGGACTAGCACAGATACGCAGTATTTT
TRBJ2-7 TRBD1 TRBV9 . CASSRTGGAHEQYF TGTGCCAGCAGCCGGACAGGGGGCGCCCACGAGCAGTACTTC
TRBJ2-3 TRBD1 TRBV2 few CASKSRQGSSTDTQYF TGTGCCAGCAAATCTCGACAGGGGTCTTCTACAGATACGCAGTATTTT
TRBJ2-1 . TRBV4-3 . CATSQAMIVIIYNEQFF TGCGCCACAAGCCAAGCTATGATCGTAATCATCTACAATGAGCAGTTCTTC
TRBJ1-2 . TRBV7-9 . CASSLLMGSQILYTF TGTGCCAGCAGCTTATTGATGGGCTCTCAAATCCTCTACACCTTC
TRBJ1-1 TRBD1 TRBV30 . CAWSPGTGRYTEAFF TGTGCCTGGAGTCCCGGGACAGGGAGGTACACTGAAGCTTTCTTT
TRBJ2-7 . TRBV11-1 . CASSETRDTYYEQYF TGTGCCAGCAGCGAAACCCGGGACACCTACTACGAGCAGTACTTC
TRBJ2-5 . TRBV21-1 once CASSIPGQGCETQYF TGTGCCAGCAGCATTCCGGGACAGGGTTGTGAGACCCAGTACTTC
TRBJ2-2 TRBD2 TRBV5-1 . CASSYGGGPTGELFF TGCGCCAGCAGCTATGGCGGGGGGCCCACCGGGGAGCTGTTTTTT
TRBJ1-2 . TRBV27 . CASSLSVSTANYGSTF TGTGCCAGCAGTTTATCGGTCTCCACCGCTAACTATGGCTCCACCTTC
TRBJ2-7 . TRBV7-2 . CASSLAGGVGYEQYF TGTGCCAGCAGCTTAGCAGGGGGGGTGGGCTACGAGCAGTACTTC
TRBJ2-4 . TRBV21-1 . CASTKASGGYIRAKNIQYF TGTGCCAGCACCAAGGCTAGCGGGGGCTATATCAGGGCCAAAAACATTCAGTACTTC
TRBJ2-1 . TRBV2 . CASSEMAGLYNEQFF TGTGCCAGCAGTGAAATGGCGGGCCTCTACAATGAGCAGTTCTTC
TRBJ2-6 . TRBV28 . CASSLDSPRANVLTF TGTGCCAGCAGTTTAGACAGCCCGCGAGCCAACGTCCTGACTTTC
TRBJ2-1 TRBD2 TRBV28 . CASSLGGSSYNEQFF TGTGCCAGCAGTTTGGGCGGGAGTTCCTACAATGAGCAGTTCTTC